What follows are 12 T cell receptor beta chains derived from one specimen sequenced in a study of PD-1 blockade in classical Hodgkin lymphoma. Each of the patients experienced relapse following autologous stem cell transplantation, and their brentuximab vedotin exposure differed. Only in-frame clones appear in the TCRdb table, and some are missing; sequencing was by immunoSEQ multiplex PCR. The table has some 13,000 clones, around 80% seen once; the top ten hold roughly 25%. The sample in question was peripheral blood mononuclear cells (PBMCs), obtained at baseline. These receptors were obtained from a human donor with classical Hodgkin lymphoma.

The chain combines TRBV11-1 with TRBJ2-3, with D perhaps TRBD1 (5 bases). Per the germline V gene, CDR1 is SGHAT and CDR2 is FQDESV (reference sequence). The CDR3 runs 14 residues. The V gene lost 6 bases and the J gene lost 0 bases, with 10 bases spanning the gap. CDR3 coding DNA: TGTGCCAGCAGACGACAGCGCAGCACAGATACGCAGTATTTT. As protein: CASRRQRSTDTQYF.

This clone was found once. The chain joins TRBV6-6 to TRBJ2-5; no firm D call. This CDR3 has 13 residues. V was shortened by 0 bases and J by 2 bases, with 4 bases between the two germline ends. In germline, CDR1 is MNHNY, CDR2 SVGAGI (reference sequence). CDR3 bases: TGTGCCAGCAGTTACTCGTATCAAGAGACCCAGTACTTC. This translates into CASSYSYQETQYF.

This clone is large (0.1 to 1%) in the sample. This chain connects TRBV5-1 to TRBJ2-3; D uncertain. This CDR3 region has 14 residues. V lost 0 bases to trimming and J lost 9 bases, with 14 bases between them. CDR1 and CDR2 (germline): SGHRS, YFSETQ. The CDR3 nucleotides are TGCGCCAGCAGCTTGGAGCCTTCACAGAGAACGCAGTATTTT. Translating gives CASSLEPSQRTQYF.

This chain links TRBV10-3 with TRBJ2-3; 7 bases are shared with TRBD2. The CDR3 sequence is 15 residues long. CDR1 is ENHRY, CDR2 SYGVKD, per germline. V lost 6 bases, J lost 0 bases, and 6 bases stayed unmatched. The chain's CDR3 is CAIRPSGVSTDTQYF. The CDR3 nucleotides read TGTGCCATCAGACCGAGCGGGGTTAGCACAGATACGCAGTATTTT.

This rearrangement joins TRBV6-6 to TRBJ2-7; D tentatively fits TRBD1 or TRBD2 (5 bases each). This CDR3 spans 16 amino acids. Trimming shortened V by 4 bases and J by 4 bases, and 20 bases separated the two germline ends. Germline V gives CDR1 MNHNY, CDR2 SVGAGI (reference sequence). CDR3 nucleotides: TGTGCCAGCAGTTTCCAGGGCCCTCGCGGACTTTACGAGCAGTACTTC. Its translation: CASSFQGPRGLYEQYF.

Concerning this clone itself: Other DNA sequences in this specimen translate into the identical CDR3. The chain recombines TRBV5-4 with TRBJ2-7; D is uncertain. The CDR3 is made up of 13 amino acids. V was cut by 0 bases and J by 3 bases, with 7 bases left in between. The germline CDR1 and CDR2 sequences are SGHNT and YYREEE (reference sequence). The CDR3 sequence is CASSLVGSYEQYF. The CDR3 coding sequence is TGTGCCAGCAGCTTGGTTGGCAGCTACGAGCAGTACTTC. Full variable domain (remainder filled in from reference TRBV5-4 and TRBJ2-7): ETGVTQSPTHLIKTRGQQVTLRCSSQSGHNTVSWYQQALGQGPQFIFQYYREEENGRGNFPPRFSGLQFPNYSSELNVNALELDDSALYLCASSLVGSYEQYFGPGTRLTVT.

The chain uses TRBV28 and TRBJ1-4, with a possible D match to TRBD1 (5 bases). The germline V gene has CDR1 MDHEN and CDR2 SYDVKM. This CDR3 is 17 amino acids long. V was cut by 5 bases and J by 5 bases, with 21 bases left in between. The CDR3 here is CASSPLLGTLKNEKLFF. The CDR3 bases are TGTGCCAGCAGTCCCCTCCTCGGGACCTTAAAAAATGAAAAACTGTTTTTT.

The chain recombines TRBV28 with TRBJ1-2; D is ambiguous. Germline assignment: CDR1 MDHEN and CDR2 SYDVKM. The CDR3 contains 12 residues. The V and J ends lost 5 bases and 0 bases respectively, with 4 bases between them. This CDR3 reads CASSDPNYGYTF. The CDR3 DNA reads as TGTGCCAGCAGTGATCCTAACTATGGCTACACCTTC.

The chain employs TRBV5-1 and TRBJ2-7; a weak D match, TRBD2 (6 bases). V was clipped by 5 bases and J by 7 bases, with 22 bases between them. CDR3 size: 15 residues. Germline V CDR1 and CDR2: SGHRS, YFSETQ. The CDR3 region is CASSSLEQSAGEQYF. The CDR3 region has the DNA TGCGCCAGCAGTTCTTTGGAGCAGTCTGCGGGGGAGCAGTACTTC.

This chain joins TRBV5-1 and TRBJ1-6; 8 bases align to TRBD1. Germline V gives CDR1 SGHRS, CDR2 YFSETQ. The CDR3 has 15 residues. V was pared by 2 bases and J by 8 bases, with 6 bases of the junction left unmatched. The chain's CDR3 is CASSFGTGVDSPLHF. As DNA, the CDR3 is TGCGCCAGCAGCTTTGGGACAGGCGTGGATTCACCCCTCCACTTT.

The CDR3 region has the DNA TGTGCCAGCAGCTTGGCTCCCGGGACTAGCGGCCAAGAGACCCAGTACTTC. This codes for CASSLAPGTSGQETQYF. This chain connects TRBV5-4 to TRBJ2-5; 11 bases match TRBD2. The CDR3 covers 17 residues. V trimming: 0 bases; J trimming: 1 base; junction bases outside the gene matches: 5. CDR1 is SGHNT, CDR2 YYREEE, per germline (reference sequence).

This clone was found a few times. The rearrangement links TRBV5-1 to TRBJ2-5, with a weak D call TRBD1 (6 bases). Trimming took off 4 bases at V and 5 bases at J, with 18 bases between the two ends. The CDR3 contains 15 residues. CDR1 is SGHRS, CDR2 YFSETQ, per germline. The CDR3 region has the DNA TGCGCCAGCAGCGACCCCCGGACAGAGTCGGAGACCCAGTACTTC. Translation: CASSDPRTESETQYF.